These T cell receptor beta chains were read from a single sample in a study of blood T cell repertoires in COVID-19. This table comes from immunoSEQ multiplex PCR, and its TCRdb copy is limited to in-frame clones, with some not included. The sample yields over 200,000 clones, around 81% seen once. The sample consisted of peripheral blood. These receptors were collected from a man aged 50-60 years with active or convalescent COVID-19. Each CDR3 is given with its conserved first and last residue. A D gene is named only where the DNA matches it firmly. A row's size may be missing; if present it is once, few, many or a size class.

cdr3_length,j_call,d_call,v_call,clone_size,cdr3_nt,cdr3_aa
15,TRBJ2-7,TRBD1,TRBV20-1,.,TGCAGTGCTAGTACCAACGGACAGGGGTCCTACGAGCAGTACTTC,CSASTNGQGSYEQYF
18,TRBJ2-4,.,TRBV13,.,TGTGCCAGCAGCTCGACCCCTCAGGGGGGCGGGGCCAAAAACATTCAGTACTTC,CASSSTPQGGGAKNIQYF
17,TRBJ2-7,TRBD1,TRBV23-1,.,TGCGCCAGCAGTCAATCGGGTCTCTGCGACAGGGCCTACGAGCAGTACTTC,CASSQSGLCDRAYEQYF
16,TRBJ1-2,.,TRBV24-1,.,TGTGCCACCAGTTTATGTCCCGAGTTGTATGACTATGGCTACACCTTC,CATSLCPELYDYGYTF
14,TRBJ1-6,.,TRBV6-5,.,TGTGCCAGCAGTTGGCCGGGGATTAATTCACCCCTCCACTTT,CASSWPGINSPLHF
14,TRBJ2-3,.,TRBV5-6,.,TGTGCCAGCAGCTTGGCCCAGGTCGCAGATACGCAGTATTTT,CASSLAQVADTQYF
12,TRBJ2-2,.,TRBV5-1,.,TGCGCCAGCAGCTCGGGAACCGGGGAGCTGTTTTTT,CASSSGTGELFF
17,TRBJ2-1,.,TRBV23-1,.,TGCGCCAGCAGTCAATCTGGTACGGCAGGGCTTTACAATGAGCAGTTCTTC,CASSQSGTAGLYNEQFF
16,TRBJ2-7,.,TRBV10-1,.,TGCGCCAGCAGTGCCGCGTGGGCCGGTCGGCCCTACGAGCAGTACTTC,CASSAAWAGRPYEQYF
14,TRBJ2-5,.,TRBV11-2,.,TGTGCCAGCAGCCCAGTACAGGGTCAAGAGACCCAGTACTTC,CASSPVQGQETQYF
15,TRBJ2-7,TRBD1,TRBV5-1,.,TGCGCCAGCAGCTTGGACCAGGGGGCAGGCTACGAGCAGTACTTC,CASSLDQGAGYEQYF
14,TRBJ1-1,.,TRBV7-2,.,TGTGCCAGCAGCTTTGGGGCCGGAACTACTGAAGCTTTCTTT,CASSFGAGTTEAFF
15,TRBJ1-6,.,TRBV2,.,TGTGCCAGCAGTGAAGAAACACAGATGCGTTCACCCCTCCACTTT,CASSEETQMRSPLHF
13,TRBJ2-7,TRBD1,TRBV13,.,TGTGCCAGCAGCTCGGGACAGGGATACGAGCAGTACTTC,CASSSGQGYEQYF
13,TRBJ1-2,TRBD1,TRBV6-2/TRBV6-3,.,TGTGCCAGCAGTACCGGGACAGGGGTTCTCTACACCTTC,CASSTGTGVLYTF
16,TRBJ2-1,TRBD2,TRBV7-9,once,TGTGCCAGCAGCTTAGATTCTAGCGGGGGGGCAAATGAGCAGTTCTTC,CASSLDSSGGANEQFF
14,TRBJ1-2,TRBD1,TRBV5-1,.,TGCGCCAGCAGCTCCGGACAGGGGAACTATGGCTACACCTTC,CASSSGQGNYGYTF
14,TRBJ2-7,.,TRBV2,.,TGTGCCACCAAAGCGCAGGGGGGTTCCTACGAGCAGTACTTC,CATKAQGGSYEQYF
12,TRBJ1-2,.,TRBV30,.,TGTGCCTGGAGTGGCGGAAACTATGGCTACACCTTC,CAWSGGNYGYTF
13,TRBJ2-1,.,TRBV4-1,.,TGCGCCAGCAGCTACACAGGGCGTGATGAGCAGTTCTTC,CASSYTGRDEQFF
13,TRBJ1-6,.,TRBV30,.,TGTGCCTGGATCCCGACAGTTAATTCACCCCTCCACTTT,CAWIPTVNSPLHF
15,TRBJ2-1,TRBD2,TRBV6-5,.,TGTGCCAGCAGCCACCTAGCGGGGACGTACAATGAGCAGTTCTTC,CASSHLAGTYNEQFF
16,TRBJ2-2,TRBD2,TRBV5-3,.,TGTGCCAGAAGCCCCCCACTAGCGGGGCCCGGCGGGGAGCTGTTTTTT,CARSPPLAGPGGELFF
15,TRBJ1-1,.,TRBV18,few,TGTGCCAGCTCACCCATCCTCGGGGTAGGCACTGAAGCTTTCTTT,CASSPILGVGTEAFF
15,TRBJ1-1,TRBD1,TRBV5-1,.,TGCGCCAGCAGCTCCAGACAGGGGGCGGTCACTGAAGCTTTCTTT,CASSSRQGAVTEAFF
16,TRBJ2-3,TRBD2,TRBV13,.,TGTGCCAGCAGCTCGGGACTAGCGGGGAGGACAGATACGCAGTATTTT,CASSSGLAGRTDTQYF
14,TRBJ1-2,TRBD1,TRBV4-1,.,TGCGCCAGCAGCCAACTCCCAGGGGGGAGCGGCTACACCTTC,CASSQLPGGSGYTF
16,TRBJ2-5,.,TRBV10-3,.,TGTGCCTTCAGTGTGTCGGGTAGGGGGTTAGAAGAGACCCAGTACTTC,CAFSVSGRGLEETQYF
18,TRBJ2-2,TRBD2,TRBV9,.,TGTGCCAGCAGCGTGACTAGCGGGGGGCCGACGAACACCGGGGAGCTGTTTTTT,CASSVTSGGPTNTGELFF
13,TRBJ1-3,.,TRBV7-8,.,TGTGCCAGCAGCTCAGGGTCTGGAAACACCATATATTTT,CASSSGSGNTIYF
14,TRBJ1-2,.,TRBV19,.,TGTGCCAGTAGAGTCTCGAACTCTAACTATGGCTACACCTTC,CASRVSNSNYGYTF
13,TRBJ1-2,TRBD1,TRBV11-3,.,TGTGCCAGCAGCGCGACAGGGGGCTATGGCTACACCTTC,CASSATGGYGYTF
15,TRBJ2-1,TRBD2,TRBV5-8,.,TGTGCCAGCAGCTTGGCTCGGGGGGGCGGCAATGAGCAGTTCTTC,CASSLARGGGNEQFF
16,TRBJ1-5,.,TRBV5-6,few,TGTGCCAGCACCAACGGTTTCAACCGGGGGGGTCAGCCCCAGCATTTT,CASTNGFNRGGQPQHF
15,TRBJ2-5,.,TRBV7-2,.,TGTGCCAGCAGCTTACCGGGGGAGGCTGGAGAGACCCAGTACTTC,CASSLPGEAGETQYF
14,TRBJ2-5,TRBD2,TRBV9,.,TGTGCCAGCAGCGTAGCTAATAGCGGGGGGACCCAGTACTTC,CASSVANSGGTQYF
16,TRBJ2-7,TRBD1,TRBV28,once,TGTGCCAGCAGTTATGCTCCGGGACAGTCCCTCTACGAGCAGTACTTC,CASSYAPGQSLYEQYF
14,TRBJ1-1,.,TRBV19,once,TGTGCCAGTGGTCTGGGGGGGGCGAACACTGAAGCTTTCTTT,CASGLGGANTEAFF
16,TRBJ1-2,TRBD1,TRBV19,.,TGTGCCAGTAGTATAAAAGTGCCAGGGGGCAGCTATGGCTACACCTTC,CASSIKVPGGSYGYTF
18,TRBJ2-3,TRBD2,TRBV19,.,TGTGCCAGTAGTGCAACTAGCGGGGGGACCGGATTCACAGATACGCAGTATTTT,CASSATSGGTGFTDTQYF
14,TRBJ1-1,TRBD1,TRBV10-3,once,TGTGCCATCAGACCGACAGGGCTGAACACTGAAGCTTTCTTT,CAIRPTGLNTEAFF
13,TRBJ2-5,.,TRBV9,once,TGTGCCAGCAGCTTCGGGACTCAAGAGACCCAGTACTTC,CASSFGTQETQYF
13,TRBJ1-1,.,TRBV5-6,.,TGTGCCAGCAGCTTGGGCAGAAACACTGAAGCTTTCTTT,CASSLGRNTEAFF